These T cell receptor beta chains were read from a single sample in a study of blood T cells in healthy people across ages. TCRdb re-derived calls from the 5' RACE reads in MiXCR, one entry per CDR3 protein. This table has about 680,000 distinct CDR3 sequences, approximately 50% appearing once. Material: blood. The receptor set was obtained from a woman in her sixties or seventies in good health. Both conserved end residues are part of each CDR3. A D gene is named only where the DNA matches it firmly. Where a row states a size, it is once, few, many or the class of an expanded clone; other rows omit it.

V gene,D gene,clone size,J gene,CDR3 DNA,CDR3 protein
TRBV7-2,-,-,TRBJ2-7,TGTGCCAGCAGCTTAGGCTTAGCGCCATCCTACGAGCAGTACTTC,CASSLGLAPSYEQYF
TRBV29-1,TRBD2,once,TRBJ2-1,TGCAGCTCCGGGGGGGCCTCCTACAATGAGCAGTTCTTC,CSSGGASYNEQFF
TRBV9,TRBD1,few,TRBJ2-5,TGTGCCAGCAACGACAGGGGGCAAGAGACCCAGTACTTC,CASNDRGQETQYF
TRBV20-1,-,-,TRBJ2-6,TGCAGTGCTAGATTAACCAGGGATAAGGCCAACGTCCTGACTTTC,CSARLTRDKANVLTF
TRBV29-1,-,-,TRBJ2-4,TGCAGCGGTACGGCCTTAGCCAAAAACATTCAGTACTTC,CSGTALAKNIQYF
TRBV5-1,TRBD1,-,TRBJ2-6,TGCGCCAGCCGGACAGGGGATGGGGCCAACGTCCTGACTTTC,CASRTGDGANVLTF
TRBV7-2,-,-,TRBJ2-1,TGTGCCAGCAGCTTAGGGACCCGCCCCGACAATGAGCAGTTCTTC,CASSLGTRPDNEQFF
TRBV20-1,TRBD2,-,TRBJ2-7,TGCAGTGCCGGGACTAGCGGGAGAGGTGAGCAGTACTTC,CSAGTSGRGEQYF
TRBV28,TRBD2,many,TRBJ2-5,TGTGCCAGCAGAGCGGGAGAGCGCGAAGAGACCCAGTACTTC,CASRAGEREETQYF
TRBV6-5,TRBD1,-,TRBJ2-1,TGTGCCAGCAGTTTGACAGGGGGCCGCTCCTACAATGAGCAGTTCTTC,CASSLTGGRSYNEQFF
TRBV7-2,-,once,TRBJ1-6,TGTGCCAACAGAAGTCGCGGACAGACAAATTCACCCCTCCACTTT,CANRSRGQTNSPLHF
TRBV6-5,TRBD1,-,TRBJ2-3,TGTGCCAGCAGTTACCAATGGGACAGGCCTAACACAGATACGCAGTATTTT,CASSYQWDRPNTDTQYF
TRBV20-1,TRBD2,-,TRBJ2-1,TGCAGTGCTCCAATCGACAAAGCGGGAGCTTCTCTCGATGAGCAGTTCTTC,CSAPIDKAGASLDEQFF
TRBV4-2,-,-,TRBJ2-5,TGTGCCAGCAGCCAAGAGGGTAGCTTTTACAATGAGCAGTACTTC,CASSQEGSFYNEQYF
TRBV6-4,TRBD1,-,TRBJ2-1,TGTGCCAGCAGTGACTCGAGACAGGGGTACAATGAGCAGTTCTTC,CASSDSRQGYNEQFF
TRBV6-2/TRBV6-3,-,-,TRBJ2-5,TGTGCCAGCCGGCGGGCGAACCAAGAGACCCAGTACTTC,CASRRANQETQYF
TRBV6-6,TRBD2,few,TRBJ2-1,TGTGCCAGCAGTCCTCTGGGACTAGCCTACAATGAGCAGTTCTTC,CASSPLGLAYNEQFF
TRBV18,-,-,TRBJ1-1,TGTGCCAGCTCACCGGACCAGGGAACTGAAGCTTTCTTT,CASSPDQGTEAFF
TRBV20-1,-,-,TRBJ2-7,TGCAGTGTAACGGGGTTCTCCTACAATGAGCAGTACTTC,CSVTGFSYNEQYF
TRBV6-5,TRBD2,few,TRBJ2-1,TGTGCCAGCAGCGACGTCCGGGGGGATGAGCAGTTCTTC,CASSDVRGDEQFF
TRBV20-1,-,-,TRBJ2-1,TGCAGTGCCGCGGAGAGAAGAAAAAACAATGAGCAGTTCTTC,CSAAERRKNNEQFF
TRBV4-1,-,-,TRBJ1-5,TGCGCCAGCAGCCAAATAGGGTCGGATCAGCCCCAGCATTTT,CASSQIGSDQPQHF
TRBV12-3/TRBV12-4,-,-,TRBJ1-1,TGTGCCAGCAGTTTAGGTTGGGCGGTTGGATTATCTGAAGCTTTCTTT,CASSLGWAVGLSEAFF
TRBV6-2/TRBV6-3,-,-,TRBJ2-7,TGTGCCAGCAGTTACTCAGGGGTATTCTACGAGCAGTACTTC,CASSYSGVFYEQYF
TRBV9,TRBD1,-,TRBJ2-5,TGTGCCAGCAGTCTGGGACAGCTCCAAGAGACCCAGTACTTC,CASSLGQLQETQYF
TRBV5-1,TRBD1,-,TRBJ1-2,TGCGCCAGCAGCTTGGCCAGAAGAGGGACAGATAACTATGGCTACACCTTC,CASSLARRGTDNYGYTF
TRBV7-9,TRBD2,-,TRBJ2-7,TGTGCCAGCACCCAAAGGGGACTAGCGGGATCCGAGCAGTACTTC,CASTQRGLAGSEQYF
TRBV9,-,-,TRBJ2-5,TGTGCCAGCAGCGTAGGAACCCAAAGTGTCTCAGAGACCCAGTACTTC,CASSVGTQSVSETQYF
TRBV28,-,-,TRBJ2-3,TGTGCCAGCAGTATCGGGCGGCGGGAACGAGATACGCAGTATTTT,CASSIGRRERDTQYF
TRBV7-6,-,-,TRBJ2-1,TGTGCCAGCAGCTTAGGACCTAGCGTCTCCTACAATGAGCAGTTCTTC,CASSLGPSVSYNEQFF
TRBV20-1,-,-,TRBJ1-6,TGCAGTGCTATTCCCCATTGGAATTCACCCCTCCACTTT,CSAIPHWNSPLHF
TRBV13,TRBD2,-,TRBJ2-7,TGTGCCAGCAGCTTAAGCGGGATTGGAGGCTACGAGCAGTACTTC,CASSLSGIGGYEQYF
TRBV5-1,-,once,TRBJ2-3,TGCGCCAGCAGCTTTGGGGCAGGGGCCGATACGCAGTATTTT,CASSFGAGADTQYF
TRBV25-1,TRBD2,many,TRBJ2-7,TGTGCCAGCAGTGAGACACCGGGACTAGCGGCAAGCTCCTACGAGCAGTACTTC,CASSETPGLAASSYEQYF
TRBV25-1,-,few,TRBJ2-7,TGTGCCAGCAGTGGAGGACACTACTCCGAGCAGTACTTC,CASSGGHYSEQYF
TRBV7-6,-,few,TRBJ2-7,TGTGCCAGCAGCTTCATCAGGGGCGAGCAGTACTTC,CASSFIRGEQYF
TRBV30,-,few,TRBJ1-2,TGTGCCTGGAGGGGGTTGACGATGTCCTCGATCGCTGGCACCTTC,CAWRGLTMSSIAGTF
TRBV14,-,many,TRBJ2-7,TGTGCCAGCAGCCCCACGCAGATTAACGAGCAGTACTTC,CASSPTQINEQYF
TRBV7-8,-,-,TRBJ1-5,TGTGCCAGCAGCTCGGTTACAGGGTACCGCAATCAGCCCCAGCATTTT,CASSSVTGYRNQPQHF
TRBV4-2,-,-,TRBJ2-5,TGTGCCAGCAGCCAGGGACCAGGATACCAAGAGACCCAGTACTTC,CASSQGPGYQETQYF
TRBV11-1,-,few,TRBJ2-3,TGTGCCAGCAGCTTACCAGCGACAGATACGCAGTATTTT,CASSLPATDTQYF
TRBV27,-,once,TRBJ2-3,TGTGCCAGCAGCCCTACCCGGCTACCAACCGTAGCAGATACGCAGTATTTT,CASSPTRLPTVADTQYF
TRBV2,-,-,TRBJ2-1,TGTGCCAGCATTCGGCACGCGATCTACAATGAGCAGTTCTTC,CASIRHAIYNEQFF
TRBV5-1,TRBD2,-,TRBJ2-7,TGCGCCAGCAGCTTGTCGCCTAGCGGGCCCAGCTCCTGCGAGCAGTACTTC,CASSLSPSGPSSCEQYF
TRBV2,TRBD1,-,TRBJ1-5,TGTGCCAGCAGCGCGGACAGGACAGATCACCCCCAGCATTTT,CASSADRTDHPQHF
TRBV28,-,-,TRBJ1-2,TGTGTCAGCAGGTGGGGGGAGGCTGGCTACACCTTC,CVSRWGEAGYTF